These T cell receptor beta chains were read from a single sample in a study of cytotoxic CD8 clonotypes in ibrutinib-treated CLL. Generated by immunoSEQ multiplex PCR, the TCRdb table keeps only in-frame clones and is missing some. The data show around 70,000 clones, about two thirds seen once. This material consisted of PBMCs, taken after 12 months of ibrutinib treatment. These TCRs come from a human donor with chronic lymphocytic leukemia. Each CDR3 is given with its conserved first and last residue. The order of the fields is J gene, D gene, V gene, clone size, CDR3 length, CDR3 DNA, CDR3 protein. The D gene is left open where the match is weak. Clone size is not always given. Where it is, it says once, few, many or a class for expanded clones.

TRBJ1-5	TRBD1	TRBV7-9	.	15	TGTGCCAGCAGCTCAGGGGGGCGCAGGGATCAGCCCCAGCATTTT	CASSSGGRRDQPQHF
TRBJ1-2	.	TRBV6-5	.	14	TGTGCCAGCACCCAGCAACCAGGGATCTATGGCTACACCTTC	CASTQQPGIYGYTF
TRBJ1-2	TRBD1	TRBV18	.	13	TGTGCCAGCTCGCCGCTGGAGCAGGGGGCGGTCGGCTTC	CASSPLEQGAVGF
TRBJ2-2	.	TRBV4-1	.	19	TGCGCCAGCAGCCAAATTCTGGCTTGGGCGACCGTCGGCACCGGGGAGCTGTTTTTT	CASSQILAWATVGTGELFF
TRBJ1-2	.	TRBV14	few	15	TGTGCCAGCAGCCCAAGATCCGGTGCGATCTCTGGCTACACCTTC	CASSPRSGAISGYTF
TRBJ2-1	.	TRBV11-3	.	14	TGTGCCAGCAGCTTAGGACGGGGGAACAATGAGCAGTTCTTC	CASSLGRGNNEQFF
TRBJ2-2	.	TRBV4-3	few	17	TGCGCCAGCAGCCAAGATATCGGGGGGCCGGTCACCGGGGAGCTGTTTTTT	CASSQDIGGPVTGELFF
TRBJ2-3	TRBD2	TRBV2	.	14	TGTGCCAGCAGTCAGGGACTAAACACAGATACGCAGTATTTT	CASSQGLNTDTQYF
TRBJ1-1	.	TRBV12-5	once	12	TGTGCTAGTGGTTTGGAGGACTCTGAAGCTTTCTTT	CASGLEDSEAFF
TRBJ1-1	.	TRBV30	.	13	TGTGCCTGGAAAAGGCAGGTGAACACTGAAGCTTTCTTT	CAWKRQVNTEAFF
TRBJ1-5	.	TRBV30	.	15	TGTGCCTGGAGCATGGTGGGTGGGGGCAATCAGCCCCAGCATTTT	CAWSMVGGGNQPQHF
TRBJ2-1	TRBD2	TRBV9	.	16	TGTGCCAGCAGCGTAGGGCTAGCGGGGGGCGACAATGAGCAGTTCTTC	CASSVGLAGGDNEQFF
TRBJ2-3	.	TRBV19	.	13	TGTGCCAGTAGTATAGATCGGGGTGATACGCAGTATTTT	CASSIDRGDTQYF
TRBJ1-4	.	TRBV7-9	few	16	TGTGCCAGCAGCTTAGGTGTGGGGGCAGCTAATGAAAAACTGTTTTTT	CASSLGVGAANEKLFF
TRBJ2-7	TRBD2	TRBV7-8	.	15	TGTGCCAGCAGCTTAGCGGCAGGGACTACATACGAGCAGTACTTC	CASSLAAGTTYEQYF
TRBJ2-3	TRBD1	TRBV7-9	.	16	TGTGCCAGCAGCCCTGGGACAGGGGACAGCACAGATACGCAGTATTTT	CASSPGTGDSTDTQYF
TRBJ2-3	TRBD1	TRBV6-5	.	15	TGTGCCAGCAGAGCAGGACAGGGAAGCACAGATACGCAGTATTTT	CASRAGQGSTDTQYF
TRBJ2-2	TRBD1	TRBV5-1	.	19	TGCGCCAGCAGCGGAAAAGGACAGGCCGTATCAACGAACACCGGGGAGCTGTTTTTT	CASSGKGQAVSTNTGELFF
TRBJ1-1	.	TRBV5-1	.	15	TGCGCCAGCAGCTTGGGAGGCGGCGAGAACACTGAAGCTTTCTTT	CASSLGGGENTEAFF
TRBJ1-4	TRBD1	TRBV2	.	14	TGTGCCAGCAGTGGTCAGGGACAGGGCGAAAAACTGTTTTTT	CASSGQGQGEKLFF
TRBJ1-3	.	TRBV7-2	.	15	TGTGCCAGCAGCTCCCAGGGTTTTACCACAAACACCATATATTTT	CASSSQGFTTNTIYF
TRBJ2-3	TRBD2	TRBV5-1	.	16	TGCGCCAGCAGCTTGGGGACTAGCGGGGGCACAGATACGCAGTATTTT	CASSLGTSGGTDTQYF
TRBJ1-2	.	TRBV9	.	13	TGTGCCAGCAGCGTAGTCTCGGGCTATGGCTACACCTTC	CASSVVSGYGYTF
TRBJ1-5	.	TRBV18	.	15	TGTGCCAGCTCACTAGGCTGGACCAGCAATCAGCCCCAGCATTTT	CASSLGWTSNQPQHF
TRBJ2-7	.	TRBV9	.	15	TGTGCCAGCAGCGCTAGCGACGGGCGAGAAGAGGAGCAGTACTTC	CASSASDGREEEQYF
TRBJ2-1	TRBD2	TRBV30	.	18	TGTGCCTGTCGTCTTAGCGGGGGGGCCTCTGATTTATACAATGAGCAGTTCTTC	CACRLSGGASDLYNEQFF
TRBJ2-2	.	TRBV18	.	12	TGTGCCAGCTCACCGGGTACCGGGGAGCTGTTTTTT	CASSPGTGELFF
TRBJ1-2	.	TRBV4-3	.	14	TGCGCCAGCAGCCACTTAACGGCAGGCTATGGCTACACCTTC	CASSHLTAGYGYTF
TRBJ1-2	TRBD1	TRBV6-5	.	14	TGTGCCAGCAGGGAAACAGGGGCGTACTATGGCTACACCTTC	CASRETGAYYGYTF
TRBJ1-4	.	TRBV5-1	.	14	TGCGCCAGCAGCTTGGAGACCAGGAATGAAAAACTGTTTTTT	CASSLETRNEKLFF
TRBJ2-5	.	TRBV9	.	14	TGTGCCAGCAGCGGATCCCTGACAAGGGAGACCCAGTACTTC	CASSGSLTRETQYF
TRBJ1-2	TRBD1	TRBV7-9	few	15	TGTGCCAGCAGCTCTGCATCACAGGGGATCAGAGGCTACACCTTC	CASSSASQGIRGYTF
TRBJ2-2	.	TRBV9	.	12	TGTGCCAGCAGCGTAGTTACCGGGGAGCTGTTTTTT	CASSVVTGELFF
TRBJ1-1	.	TRBV5-8	few	15	TGTGCCAGCAGCCTAGGTTCGGGGGTGAACACTGAAGCTTTCTTT	CASSLGSGVNTEAFF
TRBJ1-2	.	TRBV6-5	.	11	TGTGCCAGCAGCGGCTCATATGGCTACACCTTC	CASSGSYGYTF
TRBJ2-1	.	TRBV9	.	14	TGTGCCAGCAGCGTAGGGGGGTCCTACAATGAGCAGTTCTTC	CASSVGGSYNEQFF
TRBJ2-3	.	TRBV19	once	13	TGTGCCAGTAGTATGATAGGCACAGATACGCAGTATTTT	CASSMIGTDTQYF
TRBJ2-7	.	TRBV2	.	15	TGTGCCAGCAAGGGCGGCGGGGGCCCCACCTACGAGCAGTACTTC	CASKGGGGPTYEQYF
TRBJ2-3	.	TRBV7-9	.	14	TGTGCCAGCAGCCATAGACAGGTCGAAGATACGCAGTATTTT	CASSHRQVEDTQYF
TRBJ1-3	.	TRBV6-5	.	15	TGTGCCAGCACCCCCCCAGGAGGATCTGGAAACACCATATATTTT	CASTPPGGSGNTIYF
TRBJ2-5	.	TRBV14	.	15	TGTGCCAGCAGCCAGAGCCCGCCGGGTCAAGAGACCCAGTACTTC	CASSQSPPGQETQYF
TRBJ1-1	.	TRBV30	.	12	TGTGCCTGGGGGGATGGTGGCACTGAAGCTTTCTTT	CAWGDGGTEAFF
TRBJ2-5	TRBD1	TRBV5-1	.	17	TGCGCCAGCAGCCCTAATCCGGGACAGGGGGCGCGGGAGACCCAGTACTTC	CASSPNPGQGARETQYF
TRBJ1-3	.	TRBV7-3	.	15	TGTGCCAGCAGCCCCGGTGTAGAGCGGGGAAACACCATATATTTT	CASSPGVERGNTIYF
TRBJ1-1	TRBD1	TRBV12-5	.	18	TGTGCTAGTGGTTTGGTACGAGGACAGGGTGCTCTCAACACTGAAGCTTTCTTT	CASGLVRGQGALNTEAFF